The 19 T cell receptor beta chains in this list originate from one sample, sequenced in a study of response to subunit inactivated influenza vaccine. TCRdb called the RT-PCR reads again in MiXCR, with one record for every CDR3 protein. This sample yields around 490,000 distinct CDR3 sequences, of which around 8% are seen a single time; approximately 13% belongs to the top ten. Source: PBMCs from blood, taken around 25 months after vaccination. These receptors all stem from a man aged 50 to 69 who received an inactivated influenza vaccine.

A few counts support this clonotype. The chain recombines TRBV11-1 with TRBJ2-1, with 8 bases lining up with TRBD2. The CDR3 is made up of 13 amino acids. V dropped 4 bases and J dropped 10; count of bases not matched to a gene: 6. In germline, CDR1 is SGHAT, CDR2 FQDESV (reference sequence). CDR3 loop: CASSWREVGEQFF. The CDR3 DNA reads as TGTGCCAGCAGCTGGCGGGAGGTAGGGGAGCAGTTCTTC.

The chain joins TRBV5-1 to TRBJ2-3, with 9 bases identical to TRBD2. The germline gives CDR1 SGHRS, CDR2 YFSETQ. Trimming cost V 4 bases and J 6 bases; bases outside gene matches: 6. The CDR3 is 14 amino acids. DNA for the CDR3: TGCGCCAGCAGCCCGGGACTAGCTTTGGATACGCAGTATTTT. As protein: CASSPGLALDTQYF.

In its sample, this clonotype was seen many times. The chain employs TRBV15 and TRBJ2-5; D is ambiguous. The germline V gene has CDR1 LNHNV and CDR2 YYDKDF (reference sequence). The germline V and J ends were trimmed by 0 bases and 2 bases, with 19 bases remaining between them. The CDR3 length is 18 residues. The DNA of the CDR3 is TGTGCCACCAGCAGAGATATTGGGGTGCGTACCCGACAAGAGACCCAGTACTTC. This codes for CATSRDIGVRTRQETQYF.

The chain has TRBV7-8 and TRBJ2-7; no firm D call. V was trimmed by 6 bases and J by 0 bases, leaving 9 bases between them. This CDR3 has 13 residues. The germline CDR1 and CDR2 sequences are SGHVS and FQNEAQ. CDR3: CASRGHSSYEQYF. The CDR3 region has the DNA TGTGCCAGCAGAGGGCATAGCTCCTACGAGCAGTACTTC.

This clonotype was recorded at least ten times. V is TRBV6-5 and J is TRBJ1-5; TRBD1 is a possible D gene (6 bases). The CDR3 runs 15 residues. With 0 bases removed from V and 6 bases from J, the gap between germline ends came to 12 bases. Germline loops: CDR1 MNHEY, CDR2 SVGAGI. The CDR3: CASSYSGGLLQPQHF. The CDR3 nucleotides read TGTGCCAGCAGTTACTCAGGGGGATTACTTCAGCCCCAGCATTTT.

This clonotype occurred a few times. The chain recombines TRBV6-1 with TRBJ1-3, with TRBD1 identical over 8 bases. Trimming cost V 3 bases and J 2 bases; bases outside gene matches: 3. The CDR3 sequence is 15 residues long. Germline values: CDR1 MNHNS, CDR2 SASEGT. The CDR3 protein is CASSDRGLAGNTIYF. The CDR3 bases are TGTGCCAGCAGTGACAGGGGGCTAGCTGGAAACACCATATATTTT.

The chain has TRBV5-1 and TRBJ2-1; D possibly corresponds to TRBD2 (6 bases). The V gene's germline CDR1 is SGHRS and CDR2 YFSETQ. CDR3 size: 14 residues. V was trimmed by 2 bases and J by 12 bases, leaving 18 bases between them. CDR3 coding DNA: TGCGCCAGCAGCTTAGGACTTGCTGGGGACTCGCAGTTCTTC. Translation gives CASSLGLAGDSQFF.

In its sample, this clonotype was seen a few times. The chain combines TRBV5-5 with TRBJ1-6; 9 nucleotides line up with TRBD1. Per germline, CDR1 SGHKS and CDR2 YYEKEE (reference sequence). The V and J ends lost 2 bases and 6 bases, in that order; junction bases with no gene match: 12. This CDR3 contains 18 residues. The CDR3 DNA follows: TGTGCCAGCAGCTTCTCGCTTGGGACAGGGATAGGTAATTCACCCCTCCACTTT. It codes for CASSFSLGTGIGNSPLHF.

This clonotype came up a few times. The chain recombines TRBV9 with TRBJ2-7; D is ambiguous. Germline CDR1 SGDLS, CDR2 YYNGEE. Trimming took off 0 bases at V and 2 bases at J, with 9 bases between the two ends. The CDR3 covers 14 residues. The CDR3 nucleotides are TGTGCCAGCAGCGTAGGAACGTATACCTACGAGCAGTACTTC. It specifies CASSVGTYTYEQYF.

This clonotype was counted many times. V and J are TRBV29-1 and TRBJ2-3; tentative D call: TRBD1 (6 bases). Trimming left V 2 bases short and J 1 base short, with 10 bases between. Germline V gene lookup returns CDR1 SQVTM and CDR2 ANQGSEA. The CDR3 extends over 14 amino acids. CDR3 nucleotides: TGCAGCGTTGAATCCCCAGGGGGCACAGATACGCAGTATTTT. Amino acids: CSVESPGGTDTQYF.

V usage is TRBV29-1 and J usage is TRBJ2-5; D is ambiguous. Trimming removed 6 bases at V and 3 bases at J, with 17 bases between. The CDR3 is 14 amino acids. The germline V gene has CDR1 SQVTM and CDR2 ANQGSEA. The CDR3 loop is CSVVWIVREETQYF. The CDR3 DNA follows: TGCAGCGTGGTCTGGATAGTCCGCGAAGAGACCCAGTACTTC.

The sample holds a few counts of this clonotype. The V and J genes are TRBV30 and TRBJ2-2; D not resolved. Germline-derived CDR1 and CDR2 are GTSNPN and SVGIG (reference sequence). This CDR3 comprises 14 residues. V dropped 2 bases and J dropped 1 base, with 8 bases sitting between them. CDR3 sequence reads: CAWSLGQNTGELFF. CDR3 nucleotide sequence: TGTGCCTGGAGTCTTGGGCAGAACACCGGGGAGCTGTTTTTT. Combining the CDR3 with reference TRBV30 and TRBJ2-2 gives the whole variable domain SQTIHQWPATLVQPVGSPLSLECTVEGTSNPNLYWYRQAAGRGLQLLFYSVGIGQISSEVPQNLSASRPQDRQFILSSKKLLLSDSGFYLCAWSLGQNTGELFFGEGSRLTVL.

This rearrangement joins TRBV12-3 or TRBV12-4 to TRBJ1-5; D remains unclear. Between the trimmed V and J ends, which lost 3 bases and 2 bases, there was a span of 11 bases. The CDR3 runs 15 residues. DNA of the CDR3: TGTGCCAGCAGTTTGCGGCACTTGGGCAATCAGCCCCAGCATTTT. This translates into CASSLRHLGNQPQHF.

The rearrangement joins TRBV20-1 to TRBJ2-7, with TRBD1 matching 7 bases. The CDR3 sequence is 16 residues long. The germline CDR1 and CDR2 sequences are DFQATT and SNEGSKA (reference sequence). J gave up 0 bases and V 3 bases, and 11 bases lay outside the gene matches. The CDR3 region has the DNA TGCAGTGCTAGCGGGACAGATTTAATGAGCTCCTACGAGCAGTACTTC. Its translation: CSASGTDLMSSYEQYF.

This clonotype has more than one count but fewer than ten. This rearrangement joins TRBV4-1 to TRBJ2-5; a possible D gene is TRBD2 (5 bases). Germline assignment: CDR1 MGHRA and CDR2 YSYEKL. The CDR3 loop spans 14 amino acids. Between the trimmed V and J ends, which lost 1 base and 6 bases, there was a span of 12 bases. The CDR3 nucleotides are TGCGCCAGCAGCCAAGTAGGAGGTTGGAAGACCCAGTACTTC. Translating it yields CASSQVGGWKTQYF.

This chain connects TRBV7-6 to TRBJ1-2; D is unclear. V gave up 5 bases and J gave up 2 bases, with 21 bases separating them. The germline gives CDR1 SGHVS, CDR2 FNYEAQ. This CDR3 is built from 17 residues. DNA of the CDR3: TGTGCCAGCAGCAATTCGGTCGGGTGGGAAACAAACTATGGCTACACCTTC. Amino acid sequence: CASSNSVGWETNYGYTF.

This clonotype was found many times. V is TRBV30 and J is TRBJ2-3, with D tentatively TRBD1 (5 bases). V was pared by 5 bases and J by 4 bases, with 13 bases between. In germline, CDR1 is GTSNPN, CDR2 SVGIG (reference sequence). The length of the CDR3 is 13 residues. The CDR3 protein is CAWAGNLADTQYF. The CDR3 DNA reads as TGTGCCTGGGCAGGGAATCTAGCAGATACGCAGTATTTT.

V and J are TRBV5-5 and TRBJ2-1; D perhaps matches TRBD1 (7 bases). The germline CDR1 and CDR2 sequences are SGHKS and YYEKEE (reference sequence). CDR3 length equals 15 residues. Trimming left V 4 bases short and J 0 bases short, with 11 bases between. The CDR3 protein is CASSRGDSSYNEQFF. CDR3 DNA sequence: TGTGCCAGCAGCCGCGGGGACAGCTCCTACAATGAGCAGTTCTTC.

The rearrangement joins TRBV6-2 or TRBV6-3 to TRBJ2-7; D is possibly TRBD2 (5 bases). This CDR3 region has 13 residues. V was pared by 8 bases and J by 2 bases, with 13 bases between. Germline V gene lookup returns CDR1 MNHEY and CDR2 SVGEGT. The DNA of the CDR3 is TGTGCCAGCGCAGCGGACGGGACCTACGAGCAGTACTTC. Encoded protein: CASAADGTYEQYF.